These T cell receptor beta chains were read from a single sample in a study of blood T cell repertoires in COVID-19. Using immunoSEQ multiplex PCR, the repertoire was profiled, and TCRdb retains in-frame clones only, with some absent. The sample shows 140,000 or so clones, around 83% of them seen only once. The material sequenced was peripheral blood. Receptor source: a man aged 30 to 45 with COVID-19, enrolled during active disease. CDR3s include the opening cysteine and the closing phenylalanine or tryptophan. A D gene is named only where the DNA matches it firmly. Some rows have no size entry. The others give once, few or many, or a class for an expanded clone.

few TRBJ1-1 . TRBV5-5 CASSLQWSGAWTEAFF TGTGCCAGCAGCTTGCAATGGAGCGGGGCATGGACTGAAGCTTTCTTT
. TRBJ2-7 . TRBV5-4 CASTDRQEKPYEQYF TGTGCCAGCACCGACCGACAGGAGAAGCCCTACGAGCAGTACTTC
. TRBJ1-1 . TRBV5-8 CASSLRRAFF TGTGCCAGCAGCCTGAGGCGAGCTTTCTTT
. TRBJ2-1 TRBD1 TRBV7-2 CASSLGTGSYNEQFF TGTGCCAGCAGCTTGGGGACAGGGTCCTACAATGAGCAGTTCTTC
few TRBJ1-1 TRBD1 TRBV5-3 CARLGGEGKAFF TGTGCCAGGCTAGGGGGCGAGGGAAAAGCTTTCTTT
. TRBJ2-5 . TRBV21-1 CASNSPREGLGETQYF TGTGCCAGCAACTCACCTCGGGAGGGACTAGGGGAGACCCAGTACTTC
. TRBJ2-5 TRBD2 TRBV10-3 CAIRAGGAETQYF TGTGCCATCAGGGCGGGAGGGGCGGAGACCCAGTACTTC
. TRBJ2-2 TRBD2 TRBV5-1 CASSFRGRANTGELFF TGCGCCAGCAGCTTTCGCGGGAGAGCTAACACCGGGGAGCTGTTTTTT
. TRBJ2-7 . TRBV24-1 CATQKSASYEQYF TGTGCCACCCAAAAAAGCGCCTCCTACGAGCAGTACTTC
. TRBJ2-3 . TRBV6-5 CASSYGGSRTDTQYF TGTGCCAGCAGTTACGGGGGGTCCCGCACAGATACGCAGTATTTT
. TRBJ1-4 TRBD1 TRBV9 CASSPGGTGRDEKLFF TGTGCCAGCAGCCCAGGAGGGACAGGTCGCGATGAAAAACTGTTTTTT
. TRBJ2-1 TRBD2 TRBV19 CASSLLGLAGNPYNEQFF TGTGCCAGTAGTCTACTGGGACTAGCGGGAAACCCCTACAATGAGCAGTTCTTC
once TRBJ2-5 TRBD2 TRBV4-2 CASSQDVQRAGSGDQYF TGTGCCAGCAGCCAAGATGTCCAGCGGGCTGGGAGCGGGGACCAGTACTTC
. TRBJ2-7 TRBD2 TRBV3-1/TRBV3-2 CASSQLDRLAYEQYF TGTGCCAGCAGCCAATTAGACAGACTAGCTTACGAGCAGTACTTC
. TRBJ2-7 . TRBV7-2 CASSLGLALTYEQYF TGTGCCAGCAGCTTAGGGCTAGCGCTTACCTACGAGCAGTACTTC
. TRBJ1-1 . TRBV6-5 CASGQSMNTEAFF TGTGCCAGCGGACAGTCCATGAACACTGAAGCTTTCTTT
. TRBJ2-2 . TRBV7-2 CASSYRGLSGELFF TGTGCCAGCAGCTATAGGGGACTCTCCGGGGAGCTGTTTTTT
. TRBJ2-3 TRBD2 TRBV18 CASSPGAGGWPASTDTQYF TGTGCCAGCTCACCAGGAGCGGGAGGTTGGCCCGCTAGCACAGATACGCAGTATTTT
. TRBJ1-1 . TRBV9 CASSVTGLNTEAFF TGTGCCAGCAGCGTAACAGGTTTGAACACTGAAGCTTTCTTT
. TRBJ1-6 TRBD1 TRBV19 CASMDRGQSPLHF TGTGCCAGCATGGACAGGGGGCAATCACCCCTCCACTTT
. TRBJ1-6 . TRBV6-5 CASSYRQAQLPLHF TGTGCCAGCAGTTATCGACAGGCCCAGTTACCCCTCCACTTT
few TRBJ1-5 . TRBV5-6 CASSLFQQGGNQPQHF TGTGCCAGCAGCTTATTTCAACAGGGCGGCAATCAGCCCCAGCATTTT
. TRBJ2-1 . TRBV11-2 CASSPPGERPNNEQFF TGTGCCAGCAGTCCTCCAGGGGAGCGGCCTAACAATGAGCAGTTCTTC
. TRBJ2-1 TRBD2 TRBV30 CAWSRAGGPREQFF TGTGCCTGGAGTCGAGCGGGAGGGCCGCGTGAGCAGTTCTTC
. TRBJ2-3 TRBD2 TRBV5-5 CASSLKTSGFTDTQYF TGTGCCAGCAGCTTGAAAACTAGCGGATTCACAGATACGCAGTATTTT
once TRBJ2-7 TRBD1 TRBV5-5 CASSSAGTGGFYEQYF TGTGCCAGCAGCTCCGCCGGGACAGGGGGTTTCTACGAGCAGTACTTC
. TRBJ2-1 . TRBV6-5 CASIPARDNYNEQFF TGTGCCAGCATCCCCGCGAGGGATAACTACAATGAGCAGTTCTTC
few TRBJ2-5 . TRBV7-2 CASTSNSFETQYF TGTGCCAGCACCAGTAACAGTTTCGAGACCCAGTACTTC
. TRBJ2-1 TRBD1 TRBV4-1 CASSQAGGRAYNEQFF TGCGCCAGCAGCCAAGCAGGGGGTCGCGCTTACAATGAGCAGTTCTTC